Described below is a single T cell receptor (beta chain) sequence and its context. It was with 60 Vbeta and 13 Jbeta primers that the PCR ran. Data came from immunoSEQ multiplex PCR; TCRdb stores just in-frame clones and leaves some out. The sample lists around 140,000 clones, 85% to 90% occurring once. The CDR3 sequence is 15 residues long. The V gene's germline CDR1 is SGHDT and CDR2 YYEEEE. After removal of 0 bases from V and 5 bases from J, the junction contained 5 bases not matched to a gene. These data originate in a study of cytomegalovirus exposure and HLA in healthy donors. The overall study: In an early release, HLA-typed donors contributed roughly 85 million unique TCR sequences.

V usage is TRBV5-6 and J usage is TRBJ1-1; TRBD1 agrees at 9 bases. Specimen: PBMCs. The receptor was isolated from a woman in her twenties or thirties in good health and CMV-seronegative. The CDR3 nucleotides are TGTGCCAGCAGCTTGGTCGACAGGGGGAAGACTGAAGCTTTCTTT. Translation gives CASSLVDRGKTEAFF.